This record concerns one TCR beta chain sequence. It has no known antigen specificity. There are no base qualities to consult, and no much larger clone falls within one base. The data were obtained in a study of blood T cell repertoires in COVID-19 (TCRdb year 2020). The study in broad terms: Samples covering the acute and convalescent phases of COVID-19 were provided by collaborators in the United States, Italy and Spain. The prospective study material was composed of cDNA or gDNA derived from T cells, B-cell-depleted T cells, or PBMCs. The dataset comprised deeply sampled blood TCRbeta repertoires from subjects exposed to, actively infected with, or recovered from COVID-19. The repertoires were made available in a free public database intended to serve as a resource for research on the immune response to SARS-CoV-2. The samples were drawn from the first 160 participants of the ongoing ImmuneRACE study and from over 950 subjects provided by 6 global collaborators. Sample metadata almost always included a de-identified subject ID, COVID-19 status, age in years and sex. Where available, HLA class I and class II types were taken from metadata supplied by the sample provider and were not determined by assay-based typing. Study-wide conclusions, independent of this receptor: The quantity of clinical and demographic metadata differed by source and by participant and was supplied without curation.

From the cysteine up to the phenylalanine, the CDR3 has a length of 15 residues. Just the 45-base CDR3 DNA is kept, in frame starting at base 1. CDR1 and CDR2 were assigned from the germline V gene as SGHRS and YFSETQ. V loses 4 bases of germline sequence and J loses 5 bases, and the interval between the two ends is 16 bases. The immunoSEQ Assay, a bias-controlled multiplex PCR, was used to amplify TCRbeta CDR3 regions from genomic DNA. As for the authors' bioinformatics: The number of nucleated cells in each sample was estimated from the amplification of reference gene primers within the assay. To quantify the absolute abundance of each unique TCRbeta CDR3 rearrangement, sequence reads were collapsed and filtered. Productive Simpson clonality was computed per sample as the square root of Simpson's diversity index over productive rearrangements. TCRdb re-hosts the immuneACCESS table, in-frame sequences only. Its copies lack some clones; in the studies checked, an unresolved V gene accounts for under half of them, and the cause for the rest is not known. Clone size and V and J calls were adopted from that table, with D and trimming inferred from the DNA. The sample contains 200,000 to 250,000 clones, 80% to 90% of them found a single time. The ten largest clonotypes hold roughly 18% of the sample.

The collaborating institutions used their own protocols to collect whole blood in K2EDTA tubes. For TCRbeta analysis, collaborator samples were shipped as frozen whole blood, as isolated PBMCs, or as DNA extracted from either sample type. The receptor was derived from an elderly woman with active or convalescent COVID-19. This chain joins TRBV5-1 to TRBJ2-4; a tentative D match to TRBD1 spans 5 bases. Input material: peripheral blood. The base sequence is TGCGCCAGCAGCCTGATTCCAGGGCGGCAAAACATTCAGTACTTC. Its protein is CASSLIPGRQNIQYF.